This T cell receptor beta chain was identified during a study of blood T cell repertoires in COVID-19. Per germline, CDR1 SGDLS and CDR2 YYNGEE. The CDR3 has 13 residues. V shed 6 bases and J shed 7 bases, with 13 bases lying between them. Methods used by the authors: Reference gene primer amplification gave estimated nucleated cell counts. The assay was immunoSEQ multiplex PCR, and TCRdb's table has in-frame clones only and misses some. The V and J calls and clone size were taken over from that table, and D and trimming were inferred from the DNA. The sample carries some 200,000 clones, about four fifths recorded once. The age range of participants was about 18 to 95 years, with residence in under 30 US areas. The study assigned cohorts using participant-reported clinical history.

The sequence came from a woman between 40 and 50 years old with acute COVID-19. Sequenced input: PBMCs or T cells enriched from blood (not recorded which). This chain uses TRBV9 with TRBJ1-4, with D unresolved. CDR3 amino acids: CASTPTGVEKLFF. The CDR3 DNA reads as TGTGCCAGCACTCCGACCGGGGTTGAAAAACTGTTTTTT.